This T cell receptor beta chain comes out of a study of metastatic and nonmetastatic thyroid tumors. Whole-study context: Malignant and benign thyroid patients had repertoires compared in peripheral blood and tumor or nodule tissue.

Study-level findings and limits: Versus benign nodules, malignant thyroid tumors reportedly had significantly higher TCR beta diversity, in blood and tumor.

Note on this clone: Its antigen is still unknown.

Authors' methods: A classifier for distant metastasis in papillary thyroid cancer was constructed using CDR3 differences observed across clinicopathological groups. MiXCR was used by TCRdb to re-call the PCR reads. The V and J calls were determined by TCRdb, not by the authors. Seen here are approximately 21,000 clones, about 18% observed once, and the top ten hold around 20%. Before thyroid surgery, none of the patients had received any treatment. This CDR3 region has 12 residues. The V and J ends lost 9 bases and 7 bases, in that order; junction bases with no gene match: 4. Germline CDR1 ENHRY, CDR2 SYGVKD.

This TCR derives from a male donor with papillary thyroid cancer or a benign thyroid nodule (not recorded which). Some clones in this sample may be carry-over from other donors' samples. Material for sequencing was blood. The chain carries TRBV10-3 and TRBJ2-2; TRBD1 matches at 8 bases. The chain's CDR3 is CAIQQGVGELFF. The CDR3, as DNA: TGTGCCATACAACAGGGGGTCGGGGAGCTGTTTTTT.